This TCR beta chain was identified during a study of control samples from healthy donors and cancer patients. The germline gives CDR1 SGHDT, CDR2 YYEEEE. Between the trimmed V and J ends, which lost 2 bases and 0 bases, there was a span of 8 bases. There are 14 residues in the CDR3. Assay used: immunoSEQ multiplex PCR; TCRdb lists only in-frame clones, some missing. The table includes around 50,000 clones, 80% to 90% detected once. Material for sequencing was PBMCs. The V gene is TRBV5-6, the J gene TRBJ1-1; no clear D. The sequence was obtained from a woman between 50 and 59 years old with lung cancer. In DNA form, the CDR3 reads TGTGCCAGCAGCTTACAAGGGATGAACACTGAAGCTTTCTTT. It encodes CASSLQGMNTEAFF.